This TCR beta chain was documented in a study of blood T cell repertoires in COVID-19. The V end was cut by 7 bases, the J end by 0 bases, with 13 bases between. The germline V gene has CDR1 MNHEY and CDR2 SMNVEV (reference sequence). The CDR3 contains 14 residues. Assay used: immunoSEQ multiplex PCR; TCRdb lists only in-frame clones, some missing. The top ten hold 6.5% to 8.5% of the sample, which has under 200,000 clones, over 75% seen once. The sample taken for sequencing was PBMCs or T cells enriched from blood (not recorded which). The gene calls are TRBV27 and TRBJ2-7, with TRBD2 as a possible D gene (5 bases). The receptor's source is a woman aged 50 to 65 who had recovered from COVID-19. The CDR3: CASTARRSSYEQYF. In nucleotides, the CDR3 is TGTGCCAGCACCGCCAGGAGGAGCTCCTACGAGCAGTACTTC.